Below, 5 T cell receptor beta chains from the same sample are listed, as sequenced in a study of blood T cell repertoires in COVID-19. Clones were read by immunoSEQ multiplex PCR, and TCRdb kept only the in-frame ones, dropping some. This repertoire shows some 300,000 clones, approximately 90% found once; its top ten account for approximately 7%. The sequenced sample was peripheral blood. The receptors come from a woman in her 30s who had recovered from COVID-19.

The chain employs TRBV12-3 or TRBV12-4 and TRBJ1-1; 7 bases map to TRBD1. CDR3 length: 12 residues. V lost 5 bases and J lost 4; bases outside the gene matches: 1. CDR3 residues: CASSTGATEAFF. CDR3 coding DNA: TGTGCCAGCAGTACAGGGGCCACTGAAGCTTTCTTT.

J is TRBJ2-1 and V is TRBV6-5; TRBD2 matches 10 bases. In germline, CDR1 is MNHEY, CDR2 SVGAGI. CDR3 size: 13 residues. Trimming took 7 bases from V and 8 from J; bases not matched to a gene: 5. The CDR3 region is CASMLAGADEQFF. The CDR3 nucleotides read TGTGCCAGCATGCTAGCGGGGGCGGATGAGCAGTTCTTC.

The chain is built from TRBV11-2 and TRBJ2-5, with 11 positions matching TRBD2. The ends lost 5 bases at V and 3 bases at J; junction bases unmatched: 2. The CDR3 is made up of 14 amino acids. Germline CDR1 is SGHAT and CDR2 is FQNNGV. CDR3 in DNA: TGTGCCAGCAGCCCGGGACTAGCGGAAGAGACCCAGTACTTC. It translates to CASSPGLAEETQYF.

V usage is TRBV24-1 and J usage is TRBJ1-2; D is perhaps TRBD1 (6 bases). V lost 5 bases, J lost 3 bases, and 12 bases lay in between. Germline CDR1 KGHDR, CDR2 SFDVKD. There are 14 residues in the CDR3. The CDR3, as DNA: TGTGCCACCAGTGCGGCAGGGGTGGACTATGGCTACACCTTC. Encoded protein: CATSAAGVDYGYTF.

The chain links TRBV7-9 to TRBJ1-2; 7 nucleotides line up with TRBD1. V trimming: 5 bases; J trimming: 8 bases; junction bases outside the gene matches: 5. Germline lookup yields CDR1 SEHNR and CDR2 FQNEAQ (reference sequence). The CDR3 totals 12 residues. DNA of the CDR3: TGTGCCAGCAGCCCGACAGGGTACGGCTACACCTTC. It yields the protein CASSPTGYGYTF.